This record covers a single T cell receptor beta chain. V shed 5 bases, J shed 4 bases, and the junction held 11 bases outside the gene matches. Germline V gives CDR1 MNHEY, CDR2 SMNVEV (reference sequence). The CDR3 has 16 amino acids. All of the isolated RNA was reverse transcribed, so expressed TCRB transcripts were sequenced. Generated by immunoSEQ multiplex PCR, the TCRdb table keeps only in-frame clones and is missing some. The data show about 900,000 clones, with roughly 17% seen just once and 0.023% held by the top ten. These data are taken from a study of beta chain features in type 1 diabetes.

This sequence was found in a woman aged 18-29 years in good health. The rearrangement uses TRBV27 and TRBJ2-5, with 9 bases fitting TRBD1. Sequenced: naive CD4+ T cells from blood. DNA for the CDR3: TGTGCCAGCAGTCAGGACAGGGGTTTGTCAAGAGAGACCCAGTACTTC. Its translation: CASSQDRGLSRETQYF.